The clone carrying this T cell receptor (beta chain) was counted only a few times. Its antigen remains unknown. The data originate from a study of T-cell reconstitution after alpha-beta-depleted transplantation in children. Study-wide results and caveats: At day 60, the high TCRbeta diversity found in some patients originated from recipient T cells and thymic progenitors that had survived. The authors attributed T-cell counts and diversity one year after transplant mostly to newly produced T cells. Expanded graft clones numbering several hundred reportedly gave rise to alpha-beta T cells about two months after transplant.

Unique molecular identifiers were incorporated into the prepared TCRbeta library. Via MiXCR, TCRdb re-called the PCR reads, giving one row per CDR3 protein. The sample consists of some 81,000 distinct CDR3 sequences, roughly an eighth of them appearing once. The germline CDR1 and CDR2 sequences are SNHLY and FYNNEI. The CDR3 extends over 15 amino acids. Trimming removed 6 bases from V and 6 bases from J, with 18 bases in between. This chain joins TRBV2 and TRBJ1-5; D possibly corresponds to TRBD1 (5 bases). The clonotype comes from a male patient aged 2 to 10 who had a stem cell transplant for acute lymphoblastic leukemia, so the T cells may come from the graft donor. This specimen was PBMCs, mostly from graft donor cells, taken 180 days after TCRalphabeta/CD19-depleted stem cell transplant. The CDR3 DNA is TGTGCCAGCAGCCTCCGGTTTAGGGGCGGTCAGCCCCAGCATTTT. It encodes CASSLRFRGGQPQHF.